The present TCR beta chain was sequenced within a study of Graves' ophthalmopathy and Graves' hyperthyroidism. Study at large: Peripheral blood was gathered at first diagnosis, ahead of any treatment whatsoever.

RNA transcripts were the source from which TCR beta CDR3 regions were amplified. Second-round multiplex PCR followed a first-round RT-PCR using HTBI primers. TCRdb passed the multiplex PCR reads through MiXCR, listing each CDR3 protein once. The sample has 400,000 to 500,000 distinct CDR3 sequences; around 21% are singletons. With respect to this clonotype: This may stem from a read error, because a much larger clone lies one nucleotide away.

Stable hyperthyroidism meant no ophthalmopathy within 18 months of follow-up. Certain patients were not enrolled. These were patients with other autoimmune diseases, uncontrolled infections, pregnancy or lactation. Someone took the PBMCs out of more than 9 ml of fresh peripheral blood. The germline V and J ends were trimmed by 6 bases and 0 bases, with 15 bases remaining between them. Germline assignment: CDR1 DFQATT and CDR2 SNEGSKA (reference sequence). This CDR3 comprises 14 residues. The receptor comes from a woman aged 18-29 years with stable Graves' hyperthyroidism. The sample comprised peripheral blood. The V call is TRBV20-1, the J call TRBJ2-7, with D perhaps matching TRBD1 or TRBD2 (5 bases each). The CDR3 DNA sequence: TGCAGTGCAGAGGGACCAGCGGACTCCTACGAGCAGTACTTC. Translated, it gives CSAEGPADSYEQYF.